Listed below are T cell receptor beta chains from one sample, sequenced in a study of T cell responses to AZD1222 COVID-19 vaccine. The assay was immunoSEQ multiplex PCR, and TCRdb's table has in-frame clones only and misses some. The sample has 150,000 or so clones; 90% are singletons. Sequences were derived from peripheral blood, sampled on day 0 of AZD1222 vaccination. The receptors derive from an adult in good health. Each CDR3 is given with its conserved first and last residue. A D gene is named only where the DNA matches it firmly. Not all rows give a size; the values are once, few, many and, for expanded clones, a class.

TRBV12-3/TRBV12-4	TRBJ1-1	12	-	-	TGTGCCAGCAGCTCTTTTAACACTGAAGCTTTCTTT	CASSSFNTEAFF
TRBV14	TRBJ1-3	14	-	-	TGTGCCAGCAGCGAGTTCTTAGCCGGAAACACCATATATTTT	CASSEFLAGNTIYF
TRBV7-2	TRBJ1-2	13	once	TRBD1	TGTGCCAGCAGCTTCCGGGACAGTCGGGACTACACCTTC	CASSFRDSRDYTF
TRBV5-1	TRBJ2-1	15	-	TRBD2	TGCGCCAGCAGCTTGTCGGGGACTAGCGGAACAGAGCAGTTCTTC	CASSLSGTSGTEQFF
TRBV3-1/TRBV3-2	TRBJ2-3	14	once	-	TGTGCCAGCAGCCAGGGCGGGGGCCCAGATACGCAGTATTTT	CASSQGGGPDTQYF
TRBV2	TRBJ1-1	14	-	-	TGTGCCAGCAGTGATAGGGGATTTTTCACTGAAGCTTTCTTT	CASSDRGFFTEAFF
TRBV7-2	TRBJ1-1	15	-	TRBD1	TGTGCCAGCAGCTTAGGGGACAGACGGGGCACTGAAGCTTTCTTT	CASSLGDRRGTEAFF
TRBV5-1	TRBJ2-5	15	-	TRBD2	TGCGCCAGCAGCTTGGGACTAGCGGTTCAAGAGACCCAGTACTTC	CASSLGLAVQETQYF
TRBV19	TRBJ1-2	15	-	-	TGTGCCAGTAGTCTAACGGACATGAGCTACTATGGCTACACCTTC	CASSLTDMSYYGYTF
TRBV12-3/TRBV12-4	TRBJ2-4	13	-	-	TGTGCCAGCAGGCGGACAGTGGGGGACATTCAGTACTTC	CASRRTVGDIQYF
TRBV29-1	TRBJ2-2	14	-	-	TGCAGCGTTGTTAGCCGGGCCCGCACCGGGGAGCTGTTTTTT	CSVVSRARTGELFF
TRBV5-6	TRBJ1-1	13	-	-	TGTGCCAGCAGCTTGGGTCCGAACACTGAAGCTTTCTTT	CASSLGPNTEAFF
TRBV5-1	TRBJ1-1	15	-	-	TGCGCCAGCAGCTTAAGGGGCGCAGGGAACACTGAAGCTTTCTTT	CASSLRGAGNTEAFF
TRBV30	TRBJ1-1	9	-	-	TGTGCCTGGAGTAAAGAAGCTTTCTTT	CAWSKEAFF
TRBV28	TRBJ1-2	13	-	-	TGTGCCAGCAGTTCAGGGTCGAACCATGGCTACACCTTC	CASSSGSNHGYTF
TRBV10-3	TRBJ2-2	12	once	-	TGTGCCATCAGTGCGGGGCCCGGGGAGCTGTTTTTT	CAISAGPGELFF
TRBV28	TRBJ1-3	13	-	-	TGTGCCAGCCAAGAGAGCTCTGGAAACACCATATATTTT	CASQESSGNTIYF
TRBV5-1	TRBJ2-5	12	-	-	TGCGCCAGCAGCTTGGCCATGGAGACCCAGTACTTC	CASSLAMETQYF
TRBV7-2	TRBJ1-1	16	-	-	TGTGCCAGCAGCTTAGTTTGGTCCATCATGAACACTGAAGCTTTCTTT	CASSLVWSIMNTEAFF
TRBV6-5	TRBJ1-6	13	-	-	TGTGCCAGCAGCCCACCCCCCAATTCACCCCTCCACTTT	CASSPPPNSPLHF
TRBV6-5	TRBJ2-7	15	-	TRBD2	TGTGCCAGCAGTCACGGAGCGGGATCCACCTACGAGCAGTACTTC	CASSHGAGSTYEQYF
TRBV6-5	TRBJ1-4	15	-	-	TGTGCCAGCAGCGACCCACCTCGGGGGCACGAAAAACTGTTTTTT	CASSDPPRGHEKLFF
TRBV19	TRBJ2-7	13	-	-	TGTGCCAGTAGTATACGGTCAGCTACTGAGCAGTACTTC	CASSIRSATEQYF
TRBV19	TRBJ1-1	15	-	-	TGTGCCAGTAGTATAGATGGAAGGGGCAACACTGAAGCTTTCTTT	CASSIDGRGNTEAFF
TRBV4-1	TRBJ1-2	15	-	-	TGCGCCAGCAGCCAAGATCAGAGGACAACAGATGGCTACACCTTC	CASSQDQRTTDGYTF
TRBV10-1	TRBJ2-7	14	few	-	TGCGCCAGCAGTAGAGGCCAAAGCTCCTACGAGCAGTACTTC	CASSRGQSSYEQYF
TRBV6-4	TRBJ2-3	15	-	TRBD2	TGTGCCAGCAGTGAGGCTAGCGGGAGCACAGATACGCAGTATTTT	CASSEASGSTDTQYF
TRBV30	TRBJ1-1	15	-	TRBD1	TGTGCCTGGACGACAGGGGTTGGGGACGCCACTGAAGCTTTCTTT	CAWTTGVGDATEAFF
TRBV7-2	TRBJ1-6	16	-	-	TGTGCCAGCAGCTTAGAAGTGGCGTCGGCGAATTCACCCCTCCACTTT	CASSLEVASANSPLHF
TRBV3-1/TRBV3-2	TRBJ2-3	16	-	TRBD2	TGTGCCAGCAGCCAAGAGGGGTACGGGGGGGCCGATACGCAGTATTTT	CASSQEGYGGADTQYF
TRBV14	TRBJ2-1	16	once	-	TGTGCCAGCAGCCAAGTGCGGCGGGTGGGGCGGAATGAGCAGTTCTTC	CASSQVRRVGRNEQFF
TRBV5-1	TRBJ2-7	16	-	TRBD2	TGCGCCAGCAGCGAGGGATTCGGGACTAGCGGCTACGAGCAGTACTTC	CASSEGFGTSGYEQYF
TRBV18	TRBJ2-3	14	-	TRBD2	TGTGCCAGCTCACAGGGGAGGGACACAGATACGCAGTATTTT	CASSQGRDTDTQYF